The entry that follows covers one TCR beta chain sequence. The sample is drawn from a study of metastatic and nonmetastatic thyroid tumors. Study-wide context: Repertoires of blood and of tissue (tumor or nodule) from malignant and benign thyroid patients were compared.

Trimming stripped 0 bases from V and 7 bases from J, with 10 bases between. Germline loops: CDR1 GTSNPN, CDR2 SVGIG (reference sequence). The CDR3 consists of 13 residues. Before thyroid surgery, none of the patients had received any treatment. The authors' processing: It was from CDR3 differences across clinicopathological groups that a distant-metastasis classifier for papillary thyroid cancer was built. MiXCR was used by TCRdb to re-call the PCR reads. TCRdb, not the original authors, processed these V and J calls. The sample records 20,000 to 25,000 clones, 20% to 25% being singletons. The rearrangement links TRBV30 to TRBJ1-3; D not resolved. The clonotype comes from a female donor with papillary thyroid cancer or a benign thyroid nodule (not recorded which). Some clones in this sample may be carry-over from other donors' samples. Material for sequencing was adjacent normal tissue. The CDR3, as DNA: TGTGCCTGGAGTGTACTGCCTATGAACACCATATATTTT. Amino acid sequence: CAWSVLPMNTIYF.